Sequencing of this T cell receptor (beta chain) was carried out in a study of T cells after posttransplantation cyclophosphamide. Study observations and caveats: Donor CD8+ memory clones often dominated recipient blood repertoires at later times. Recipient CMV seropositivity and CMV reactivation strongly tracked TRB clonality. Skin or GI-infiltrating T cells shared few TRB sequences with blood.

Busulfan-fludarabine conditioning, marrow transplant, and cyclophosphamide on days +3 and +4 were administered. CDR3 length: 13 residues. The germline V gene encodes CDR1 GTSNPN and CDR2 SVGIG (reference sequence). The V end was cut by 0 bases, the J end by 6 bases, with 9 bases between. The sample holds one count of this clone. The antigen remains undetermined. Some clones are missing from TCRdb's copy, which holds only in-frame ones; the method was immunoSEQ multiplex PCR. The data show around 9,000 clones, with over 65% seen just once and 20% to 25% held by the top ten. This TCR derives from a female patient between 35 and 55 years old who received an allogeneic stem cell transplant from an unrelated donor, was CMV-positive, and had no GVHD. Some of the T cells may derive from the graft donor. The chain links TRBV30 to TRBJ1-5; no definite D call. Sample: PBMCs, taken after allogeneic stem cell transplant with posttransplant cyclophosphamide. CDR3 protein: CAWSVLFGQPQHF. CDR3 nucleotides: TGTGCCTGGAGTGTACTTTTCGGTCAGCCCCAGCATTTT.